What follows describes a single T cell receptor (beta chain). Which antigen it targets is not known. Base qualities are not recorded, but no much larger clone differs from it by a single base. The data derive from a study of a mutant IDH1 vaccine in newly diagnosed glioma (dated by TCRdb to the early 2020s). General notes on the study: Across visits V03 through V10, patients got a total of eight vaccinations, given in weeks 1, 3, 5, 7, 11, 15, 19 and 23. In the chemotherapy-containing groups, vaccination started alongside temozolomide cycles, whereas in patients who had radiotherapy alone it started 4-6 weeks after radiotherapy. Of the roughly 30 treated patients, around 60% were male and around 38% were female, and a mean age of 40.4 years was recorded. Before enrollment, most patients had been given radiochemotherapy with temozolomide as standard therapy, while the rest had received either radiotherapy alone or temozolomide alone. Peripheral blood was collected at six visits: V03 (baseline), V05, V07, V10, V12 and V13. Longitudinal TCRB deep sequencing was done for about two dozen treated patients, wherever samples were available for exploratory analyses.

The sample's time point label, in plain terms: week 5, during vaccination. A 20-mer mutant IDH1 peptide at 300 micrograms in Montanide made up each vaccine dose, which was injected subcutaneously together with topical imiquimod. Donors had newly diagnosed WHO grade 3 or 4 IDH1-mutant astrocytomas with loss of nuclear ATRX. The samples were drawn from NOA16, a multicentre, single-arm, open-label phase I trial in Germany that tested a mutant IDH1 peptide vaccine in humans for the first time. Genomic DNA for TCRB sequencing was extracted from EDTA blood using the DNeasy Blood and Tissue Kit. Library prep was done by the immunoSEQ multiplex PCR assay. Rearranged TCR beta chain sequences were amplified with the hsTCRB Kit following the manufacturer's protocol. Sequencing of TCRB libraries was carried out on an Illumina MiSeq. Under the source paper's analysis protocol: Demultiplexing, trimming and gene mapping were performed with the kit vendor's proprietary platform. Not all clones reach the TCRdb copy of this immuneACCESS table, which keeps in-frame sequences only. Checked studies attribute under half of the gap to unresolved V genes and leave the rest unexplained. Clone size and the V and J calls come from that table; the DNA yielded D and trimming. This sample has around 78,000 clones in its table, and roughly 91% of those were observed once. The top ten constitute 0.55% to 0.65% of the sample.

The research as a whole found: PBMC samples for TCRB deep sequencing were selected based on availability. Pseudoprogression appeared unrelated to alterations in the top peripheral T cell clonotypes detected by TCRB sequencing. Immune responses induced by the vaccine were seen in approximately 93% of patients across multiple MHC alleles. According to the authors, sample limitations meant that analyses of patient blood samples could not be reproduced.

This specimen consisted of PBMCs, obtained from a glioma patient whose treatment included an IDH1 peptide vaccine. The receptor was derived from a woman between 45 and 65 years old with glioma.

CDR3 loop: CASQPPGTTDTQYF. Read as DNA, the sequence is TGTGCCAGTCAACCTCCGGGTACCACAGATACGCAGTATTTT. In this chain, TRBV19 is recombined with TRBJ2-3; the D gene is not confidently resolved. There are 14 amino acids in the CDR3, from cysteine to phenylalanine inclusive. Just CDR3 DNA is preserved here, 42 bases in frame from base 1. V is pared back by 8 bases and J by 2 bases, with 14 bases lying between the germline termini. CDR1 and CDR2, looked up from the germline V gene (reference sequence), are LNHDA and SQIVND.